The rows below give T cell receptor beta chains drawn from one sample of a study of T cell responses to AZD1222 COVID-19 vaccine. The repertoire was sequenced with immunoSEQ multiplex PCR; TCRdb's copy has only in-frame clones and lacks some. The table shows 130,000 to 150,000 clones, with roughly 89% occurring only once. Sequenced here: peripheral blood, sampled on day 0 of AZD1222 vaccination. Receptors were obtained from an adult in good health. Both conserved end residues are part of each CDR3. The order of the fields is V gene, D gene, clone size, J gene, CDR3 DNA, CDR3 protein. A D gene is named only where the DNA matches it firmly. Only some rows state a clone size, as once, few, many or a class for expanded clones.

V: TRBV19; D: .; size: .; J: TRBJ1-2; DNA: TGTGCCAGTAGTCCCCTAAACAGTCCCTATGGCTACACCTTC; CDR3: CASSPLNSPYGYTF
V: TRBV5-1; D: .; size: .; J: TRBJ1-2; DNA: TGCGCCAGCAGCTCCGCGTTGACAGCGGGTAGAGGCTACACCTTC; CDR3: CASSSALTAGRGYTF
V: TRBV27; D: .; size: .; J: TRBJ1-1; DNA: TGTGCCAGCAGCCCTACATCGTGGAACACTGAAGCTTTCTTT; CDR3: CASSPTSWNTEAFF
V: TRBV7-9; D: TRBD2; size: .; J: TRBJ2-5; DNA: TGTGCCAGCAACCCTTCCAGAGTGGCCACGGGAGGATGGGAGACCCAGTACTTC; CDR3: CASNPSRVATGGWETQYF
V: TRBV5-1; D: .; size: .; J: TRBJ2-1; DNA: TGCGCCAGCAGCTTGGGGGACCGACGGGATGAGCAGTTCTTC; CDR3: CASSLGDRRDEQFF
V: TRBV2; D: .; size: .; J: TRBJ1-5; DNA: TGTGCCAGCAGGAGAGATAGCAATCAGCCCCAGCATTTT; CDR3: CASRRDSNQPQHF
V: TRBV7-9; D: .; size: .; J: TRBJ1-1; DNA: TGTGCCAGCAGCTATTCGTATGAAGCTTTCTTT; CDR3: CASSYSYEAFF
V: TRBV7-3; D: TRBD2; size: .; J: TRBJ2-6; DNA: TGTGCCAGCAGTATCGCGGGGGACGGGGCCAACGTCCTGACTTTC; CDR3: CASSIAGDGANVLTF
V: TRBV9; D: TRBD2; size: .; J: TRBJ2-3; DNA: TGTGCCAGCAGCGCATCGAAGGCGGGGGGCGGAGATACGCAGTATTTT; CDR3: CASSASKAGGGDTQYF
V: TRBV7-9; D: TRBD2; size: once; J: TRBJ2-4; DNA: TGTGCCAGCAGCTTAGGGCTAGCGGGGGGTCGGAAAAACATTCAGTACTTC; CDR3: CASSLGLAGGRKNIQYF
V: TRBV10-3; D: .; size: .; J: TRBJ2-3; DNA: TGTGCCATCCGTAGCGCCTCTAGCACAGATACGCAGTATTTT; CDR3: CAIRSASSTDTQYF
V: TRBV5-4; D: TRBD1; size: few; J: TRBJ1-1; DNA: TGTGCCAGCAGCAACTGGGACAGGGGGAACACTGAAGCTTTCTTT; CDR3: CASSNWDRGNTEAFF
V: TRBV28; D: .; size: .; J: TRBJ1-3; DNA: TGTGCCAGCTCTAGGGGGACGAGCTCTGGAAACACCATATATTTT; CDR3: CASSRGTSSGNTIYF
V: TRBV15; D: .; size: .; J: TRBJ1-2; DNA: TGTGCCACCAGCCCGATGGGGGGACTAGGTGGCTACACCTTC; CDR3: CATSPMGGLGGYTF
V: TRBV29-1; D: .; size: .; J: TRBJ2-3; DNA: TGCAGCGCCGGCCGCGGGGCAGCGAACACAGATACGCAGTATTTT; CDR3: CSAGRGAANTDTQYF
V: TRBV27; D: TRBD1; size: once; J: TRBJ2-5; DNA: TGTGCCAGCAGTCTGACAGGGGTAGAGACCCAGTACTTC; CDR3: CASSLTGVETQYF
V: TRBV25-1; D: .; size: .; J: TRBJ2-1; DNA: TGTGCCAGCAGTCAGGAAATGGTACGTGGGCAGTTCTTC; CDR3: CASSQEMVRGQFF
V: TRBV7-9; D: .; size: .; J: TRBJ2-5; DNA: TGTGCCAGCAGCCCCCCCCAACAGAGAAGGGAGACCCAGTACTTC; CDR3: CASSPPQQRRETQYF
V: TRBV7-3; D: .; size: .; J: TRBJ2-1; DNA: TGTGCCAGCAGCTTAACAGGGACAAAATACAATGAGCAGTTCTTC; CDR3: CASSLTGTKYNEQFF
V: TRBV12-3/TRBV12-4; D: .; size: .; J: TRBJ1-1; DNA: TGTGCCAGCAGTAGTCGACAGCCACAAGCTTTCTTT; CDR3: CASSSRQPQAFF
V: TRBV5-4; D: .; size: .; J: TRBJ2-1; DNA: TGTGCCAGCAGCCCCCCCCAAACTAGTGGGGAGCAGTTCTTC; CDR3: CASSPPQTSGEQFF
V: TRBV2; D: .; size: .; J: TRBJ2-3; DNA: TGTGCCAGCATTCGGGGGATAAACACAGATACGCAGTATTTT; CDR3: CASIRGINTDTQYF
V: TRBV2; D: TRBD1; size: once; J: TRBJ1-2; DNA: TGTGCCGACCGGACAGGGGGCCCCTATGGCTACACCTTC; CDR3: CADRTGGPYGYTF
V: TRBV7-2; D: .; size: .; J: TRBJ2-1; DNA: TGTGCCAGCACCGCGAGGTCCGGGGGTGAGCAGTTCTTC; CDR3: CASTARSGGEQFF
V: TRBV18; D: .; size: .; J: TRBJ2-2; DNA: TGTGCCAGCTCAACCGGGACCGACACCGGGGAGCTGTTTTTT; CDR3: CASSTGTDTGELFF
V: TRBV3-1/TRBV3-2; D: TRBD1; size: few; J: TRBJ2-7; DNA: TGTGCCAGCAGCCGGGACAGGTTATCCTACGAGCAGTACTTC; CDR3: CASSRDRLSYEQYF
V: TRBV29-1; D: TRBD1; size: .; J: TRBJ1-2; DNA: TGCAGCGTCGAAGACAGGGAAGGGGATGGCTACACCTTC; CDR3: CSVEDREGDGYTF
V: TRBV5-1; D: TRBD2; size: .; J: TRBJ2-5; DNA: TGCGCCAGCAGTCACACGACTAGCGGAGGGGGGGAGACCCAGTACTTC; CDR3: CASSHTTSGGGETQYF
V: TRBV5-4; D: TRBD1; size: .; J: TRBJ1-2; DNA: TGTGCCAGCAGCTTAGGACAGGGGAACTATGGCTACACCTTC; CDR3: CASSLGQGNYGYTF
V: TRBV4-3; D: .; size: .; J: TRBJ2-3; DNA: TGCGCCAGCAGCCAAGATGCGGAGGGGCTTACGCAGTATTTT; CDR3: CASSQDAEGLTQYF
V: TRBV6-5; D: .; size: .; J: TRBJ1-6; DNA: TGTGCCAGCGGTACTAGCTCCTATAATTCACCCCTCCACTTT; CDR3: CASGTSSYNSPLHF
V: TRBV4-2; D: .; size: .; J: TRBJ1-6; DNA: TGTGCCAGCAGCCAAGAAGCTGATAATTCACCCCTCCACTTT; CDR3: CASSQEADNSPLHF
V: TRBV6-5; D: .; size: .; J: TRBJ1-1; DNA: TGTGCCAGCAGTTACGGGGGCGCGGGGACTGAAGCTTTCTTT; CDR3: CASSYGGAGTEAFF
V: TRBV21-1; D: .; size: .; J: TRBJ2-1; DNA: .; CDR3: CASSKDVAGGTYNEQFF
V: TRBV9; D: .; size: .; J: TRBJ1-2; DNA: TGTGCCAGCAGCGTAGCATTGAACCCCGGCGCCGATAACTATGGCTACACCTTC; CDR3: CASSVALNPGADNYGYTF
V: TRBV27; D: .; size: .; J: TRBJ2-2; DNA: TGTGCCAGCAGTGCCGGGACCTATCTTAACACCGGGGAGCTGTTTTTT; CDR3: CASSAGTYLNTGELFF
V: TRBV4-3; D: TRBD1; size: .; J: TRBJ2-7; DNA: TGCGCCAGCAGCCAAGAAAGCCCAAGGGACAGGGGGTCGTACGAGCAGTACTTC; CDR3: CASSQESPRDRGSYEQYF
V: TRBV9; D: TRBD1; size: .; J: TRBJ1-1; DNA: TGTGCCAGCAGCGTATCGGCAGGGGGAGAACCTAACACTGAAGCTTTCTTT; CDR3: CASSVSAGGEPNTEAFF
V: TRBV18; D: TRBD1; size: .; J: TRBJ1-1; DNA: TGTGCCAGCTCTCGGGACAGCCCGGGGGCTGAAGCTTTCTTT; CDR3: CASSRDSPGAEAFF
V: TRBV6-2/TRBV6-3; D: .; size: .; J: TRBJ2-2; DNA: TGTGCCAGCAGTTTCTCCGGGACAACGAACACCGGGGAGCTGTTTTTT; CDR3: CASSFSGTTNTGELFF
V: TRBV9; D: TRBD2; size: .; J: TRBJ2-7; DNA: TGTGCCAGCAGCCCCTGGGGGCGGGAGGGGGGCGAGCAGTACTTC; CDR3: CASSPWGREGGEQYF
V: TRBV6-5; D: TRBD1; size: .; J: TRBJ1-6; DNA: TGTGCCAGCAGTACGGGACAGGGGAATTCACCCCTCCACTTT; CDR3: CASSTGQGNSPLHF
V: TRBV6-5; D: .; size: .; J: TRBJ1-1; DNA: TGTGCCAGCTTTGAGGGGATGAACACTGAAGCTTTCTTT; CDR3: CASFEGMNTEAFF
V: TRBV5-1; D: .; size: .; J: TRBJ2-1; DNA: TGCGCCAGTTCCACAGAGGGATACAATGAGCAGTTCTTC; CDR3: CASSTEGYNEQFF
V: TRBV5-5; D: TRBD1; size: .; J: TRBJ2-7; DNA: TGTGCCAGCAGCTTGTTGGGGGGACAGGGGTCTAGCGAGCAGTACTTC; CDR3: CASSLLGGQGSSEQYF
V: TRBV6-2/TRBV6-3; D: .; size: .; J: TRBJ1-1; DNA: TGTGCCAGCAGTTACCAGGAGAACACTGAAGCTTTCTTT; CDR3: CASSYQENTEAFF
V: TRBV28; D: TRBD1; size: .; J: TRBJ1-5; DNA: TGTGCCAGCAGGTCTCGACAGGGCCCTCCTGCTCAGCCCCAGCATTTT; CDR3: CASRSRQGPPAQPQHF
V: TRBV19; D: .; size: .; J: TRBJ1-2; DNA: TGTGCCAGTACCGATGGGACCAATCTGTATGGCTACACCTTC; CDR3: CASTDGTNLYGYTF
V: TRBV28; D: .; size: .; J: TRBJ1-1; DNA: TGTGCCAGCCACCCACTTGGGGCCGATCGGTTCACTGAAGCTTTCTTT; CDR3: CASHPLGADRFTEAFF
V: TRBV4-1; D: .; size: .; J: TRBJ2-7; DNA: TGCGCCAGCAGTCCCGAGCCGGGTCGGGTGGGCGTCGAGCAGTACTTC; CDR3: CASSPEPGRVGVEQYF